Presented here are 21 T cell receptor beta chains from one specimen sequenced in a study of regulatory T cells in long-lasting Graves disease. Arm-PCR of CDR3 regions and iRepertoire HTBI primers were used to build TCR beta libraries. TCRdb itself ran the multiplex PCR reads through MiXCR, one entry per CDR3 protein. The sample records about 460,000 distinct CDR3 sequences, about 20% being singletons. Time point meaning: persistent/refractory GD, antithyroid drugs over 5 years with positive TRAb. After RNA was extracted from PBMCs, the TCR library was made from it. The sample was peripheral blood mononuclear cells (PBMCs), taken when the disease was refractory, from a patient treated with antithyroid drugs. Receptors originate from a female donor with Graves disease.

V and J are TRBV7-3 and TRBJ1-6; D is uncertain. V was cut by 3 bases and J by 10 bases, with 7 bases left in between. Germline CDR1 and CDR2: SGHTA and FQGTGA. This CDR3 contains 12 residues. CDR3 sequence reads: CASSFPESPLHF. DNA for the CDR3: TGTGCCAGCAGCTTTCCGGAATCACCCCTCCACTTT.

Ten or more counts support this clonotype. The chain is built from TRBV7-2 and TRBJ2-2; weak D call: TRBD1 (6 bases). The CDR3 runs 15 residues. Germline V gene lookup returns CDR1 SGHTA and CDR2 FQGNSA. Trimming pared 5 bases from V and 2 bases from J, leaving 12 bases between. The CDR3 region is CASSARDTNTGELFF. As DNA, the CDR3 is TGTGCCAGCAGCGCCCGGGACACCAACACCGGGGAGCTGTTTTTT.

In its sample, this clonotype was seen a few times. V and J are TRBV19 and TRBJ1-5; a weak D match, TRBD1 (5 bases). V was clipped by 5 bases and J by 0 bases, with 20 bases between them. The germline V gene has CDR1 LNHDA and CDR2 SQIVND (reference sequence). CDR3 length: 18 amino acids. CDR3 DNA: TGTGCCAGTAGTCGGGCTTTCTCGGCAGGACATAGCAATCAGCCCCAGCATTTT. Protein: CASSRAFSAGHSNQPQHF. The variable domain in full, with the rest retrieved from reference TRBV19 and TRBJ1-5, is DGGITQSPKYLFRKEGQNVTLSCEQNLNHDAMYWYRQDPGQGLRLIYYSQIVNDFQKGDIAEGYSVSREKKESFPLTVTSAQKNPTAFYLCASSRAFSAGHSNQPQHFGDGTRLSIL.

The chain couples TRBV6-1 to TRBJ2-2; TRBD1 aligns across 9 bases. CDR1 and CDR2 from the germline V gene are MNHNS and SASEGT. This CDR3 spans 18 amino acids. With 5 bases clipped from V and 6 bases from J, the junction kept 16 bases outside the gene matches. CDR3 nucleotide sequence: TGTGCCAGCAGTACCAGGGTCCCCACCCGGGACAGGGCCGGGGAGCTGTTTTTT. This gives the protein CASSTRVPTRDRAGELFF.

This clonotype was recorded at least ten times. V and J are TRBV2 and TRBJ2-5, with 9 bases matching TRBD2. Germline CDR1 SNHLY, CDR2 FYNNEI. With 7 bases clipped from V and 5 bases from J, the junction kept 11 bases outside the gene matches. The CDR3 covers 15 residues. The CDR3 reads CASILREGLKETQYF. CDR3 in DNA: TGTGCCAGCATATTGCGGGAGGGCCTAAAGGAGACCCAGTACTTC.

The chain employs TRBV7-8 and TRBJ1-5; D may be TRBD1 (5 bases). The CDR3 totals 14 residues. The V end was cut by 5 bases, the J end by 4 bases, with 12 bases between. CDR1 is SGHVS and CDR2 is FQNEAQ in the germline V gene. The CDR3 spells CASSLWDGNQPQHF. The CDR3 DNA reads TGTGCCAGCAGCCTATGGGACGGGAATCAGCCCCAGCATTTT.

This clonotype occurred many times. This chain uses TRBV12-3 or TRBV12-4 with TRBJ2-7; TRBD1 agrees at 7 bases. This CDR3 has 15 amino acids. V trimming: 4 bases; J trimming: 5 bases; junction bases outside the gene matches: 11. The CDR3 DNA is TGTGCCAGCAGTTCCCCTGACAGGGTAAAGCACGAGCAGTACTTC. The encoded protein is CASSSPDRVKHEQYF.

This clonotype was recorded a few times. A much larger clone lies one base from this, so it may be a read error. The rearrangement links TRBV12-3 or TRBV12-4 to TRBJ2-5, with 10 bases that match TRBD2. With V trimmed by 6 bases and J by 3 bases, 10 bases remained unmatched. CDR3 size: 16 residues. The CDR3 nucleotides read TGTGCCAGCAGCCGGGGACTAGCGAGGGACAAAGAGACCCAGTACTTC. It encodes CASSRGLARDKETQYF.

This clonotype was seen many times. The chain employs TRBV6-9 and TRBJ1-5; D is unclear. V lost 3 bases, J lost 2 bases, and 11 bases lay in between. There are 15 residues in the CDR3. Germline V lookup: CDR1 MNHGY, CDR2 SVAAGI. Here the CDR3 DNA reads TGTGCCAGCAGTTACAGGTTCGTCGGCAATCAGCCCCAGCATTTT. This translates into CASSYRFVGNQPQHF.

This clonotype was recorded a few times. The V and J genes are TRBV20-1 and TRBJ1-5; no firm D call. This CDR3 comprises 12 residues. Germline V gene lookup returns CDR1 DFQATT and CDR2 SNEGSKA (reference sequence). V was trimmed by 0 bases and J by 6 bases, leaving 6 bases between them. DNA for the CDR3: TGCAGTGCTAGAGATGTGTTTCAGCCCCAGCATTTT. This codes for CSARDVFQPQHF.

This clonotype was counted many times. The genes are TRBV28 and TRBJ2-7; 7 bases line up with TRBD2. J was trimmed by 4 bases and V by 5 bases; bases with no gene match: 11. Germline-derived CDR1 and CDR2 are MDHEN and SYDVKM. The CDR3 covers 15 residues. CDR3 protein: CASSTRTSRGYEQYF. The CDR3 nucleotides read TGTGCCAGCAGTACGCGGACTAGTAGAGGTTACGAGCAGTACTTC. The complete variable domain, with remaining parts taken from reference TRBV28 and TRBJ2-7, reads DVKVTQSSRYLVKRTGEKVFLECVQDMDHENMFWYRQDPGLGLRLIYFSYDVKMKEKGDIPEGYSVSREKKERFSLILESASTNQTSMYLCASSTRTSRGYEQYFGPGTRLTVT.

The rearrangement joins TRBV5-1 to TRBJ1-4, with TRBD1 as a possible D gene (6 bases). This CDR3 has 14 amino acids. With 4 bases removed from V and 4 bases from J, the gap between germline ends came to 11 bases. Germline V gives CDR1 SGHRS, CDR2 YFSETQ. The CDR3 loop is CASSIGGSNEKLFF. CDR3 bases: TGCGCCAGCAGCATTGGGGGCAGTAATGAAAAACTGTTTTTT.

This clonotype was seen ten or more times. The chain uses TRBV7-2 and TRBJ1-1, with a tentative D call TRBD1 (5 bases). Per the germline V gene, CDR1 is SGHTA and CDR2 is FQGNSA. The CDR3 covers 15 residues. The germline V and J ends were trimmed by 3 bases and 5 bases, with 16 bases remaining between them. The CDR3 DNA follows: TGTGCCAGCAGCTTGGCTGATGGGGGGTTTACTGAAGCTTTCTTT. Encoded protein: CASSLADGGFTEAFF.

This sequence joins TRBV20-1 and TRBJ1-5, with D unresolved. CDR1 and CDR2 (germline): DFQATT, SNEGSKA (reference sequence). CDR3 length equals 14 residues. V lost 8 bases to trimming and J lost 0 bases, with 14 bases between them. The CDR3 sequence is CSQLGLYSNQPQHF. The CDR3 nucleotides read TGCAGTCAACTCGGACTATATAGCAATCAGCCCCAGCATTTT.

Ten or more counts support this clonotype. The rearrangement joins TRBV10-3 to TRBJ2-5, with D possibly TRBD1 on 5 matching bases. Germline V gives CDR1 ENHRY, CDR2 SYGVKD. V lost 2 bases to trimming and J lost 3 bases, with 7 bases between them. The CDR3 runs to 13 residues. This chain's CDR3 is CAISERREETQYF. For the CDR3, the DNA is TGTGCCATCAGTGAGCGCAGGGAAGAGACCCAGTACTTC.

This clonotype was recorded at least ten times. The chain couples TRBV20-1 to TRBJ2-7; 11 bases align to TRBD1. The CDR3 has 13 amino acids. J was trimmed by 2 bases and V by 6 bases; bases with no gene match: 3. Germline V lookup: CDR1 DFQATT, CDR2 SNEGSKA (reference sequence). For the CDR3, the DNA is TGCAGTGCAGGGACAGGGGGTACCTACGAGCAGTACTTC. As protein: CSAGTGGTYEQYF.

This clonotype was seen only a few times. The chain has TRBV2 and TRBJ1-1; 7 bases fit TRBD1. V lost 4 bases to trimming and J lost 3 bases; unmatched junction nucleotides: 5. This CDR3 region has 14 residues. Looked up from germline, CDR1 is SNHLY and CDR2 is FYNNEI. This CDR3 reads CASSGRGQDTEAFF. In DNA form, the CDR3 reads TGTGCCAGCAGTGGGAGGGGGCAGGACACTGAAGCTTTCTTT.

On this clonotype: The junction differs from germline at one of its ends, possibly a read error. This chain uses TRBV11-1 with TRBJ2-7; weak D call: TRBD2 (6 bases). CDR3 length: 16 residues. In germline, CDR1 is SGHAT, CDR2 FQDESV (reference sequence). The CDR3 nucleotides are TGCGCCAGCAGCCGAGGTCCGGGAGTAGGGACCTACGAGCAGTACTTC. It translates to CASSRGPGVGTYEQYF.

The table lists this clonotype with a few counts. The V gene is TRBV28, the J gene TRBJ2-1, with D possibly called TRBD1 or TRBD2 (5 bases each). Trimming shortened V by 6 bases and J by 4 bases, and 10 bases separated the two germline ends. The CDR3 has 13 amino acids. Germline V CDR1 and CDR2: MDHEN, SYDVKM. In DNA, the CDR3 is TGTGCCAGCAGGGGACGTACATACAATGAGCAGTTCTTC. It codes for CASRGRTYNEQFF.

This clonotype was seen many times. V usage is TRBV7-8 and J usage is TRBJ1-2; TRBD1 matches 10 bases. J was trimmed by 8 bases and V by 5 bases; bases with no gene match: 8. Germline V gene sequence: CDR1 SGHVS, CDR2 FQNEAQ. The CDR3 contains 14 residues. The DNA for the CDR3 is TGTGCCAGCAGCGGGGACAGGGGCCTTGAGGGCTACACCTTC. It translates to CASSGDRGLEGYTF. The entire variable domain, with the rest obtained from reference TRBV7-8 and TRBJ1-2, is as follows: GAGVSQSPRYKVAKRGQDVALRCDPISGHVSLFWYQQALGQGPEFLTYFQNEAQLDKSGLPSDRFFAERPEGSVSTLKIQRTQQEDSAVYLCASSGDRGLEGYTFGSGTRLTVV.

This clonotype appeared many times. V and J are TRBV30 and TRBJ2-5; no clear D gene. The CDR3 extends over 12 amino acids. Per germline, CDR1 GTSNPN and CDR2 SVGIG (reference sequence). With 3 bases removed from V and 0 bases from J, the gap between germline ends came to 5 bases. CDR3 DNA: TGTGCCTGGAGCAGGAACCAAGAGACCCAGTACTTC. Translated: CAWSRNQETQYF.